This TCR beta chain was sequenced during a study of blood T cell repertoires in COVID-19. Study-wide background: Acute and convalescent COVID-19 specimens originated in the United States, Italy and Spain. Sample material is recorded as cDNA or gDNA derived from T cells, B-cell-depleted T cells, or PBMCs.

After removal of 3 bases from V and 4 bases from J, the junction contained 6 bases not matched to a gene. The germline V gene has CDR1 KGHDR and CDR2 SFDVKD. The CDR3 runs to 15 residues. Authors' analysis steps: Estimates of nucleated cell counts were drawn from the amplification of reference gene primers. This table comes from immunoSEQ multiplex PCR, and its TCRdb copy is limited to in-frame clones, with some not included. Clonal size and the V and J genes are those of that table, whereas D and trimming came from the DNA. The data contain over 300,000 clones, over 75% of them singletons. This clone was observed a single time.

What was sequenced was peripheral blood. This clonotype was obtained from a human donor in a cohort sampled during active COVID-19. The chain carries TRBV24-1 and TRBJ1-2; 8 positions agree with TRBD1. CDR3 amino acids: CATSDGQGRSYGYTF. In nucleotides, the CDR3 is TGTGCCACCAGTGATGGACAGGGAAGGTCCTATGGCTACACCTTC.